A single sample is the source of the 6 T cell receptor beta chains below, sequenced in a study of control samples from healthy donors and cancer patients. Some clones are missing from TCRdb's copy, which holds only in-frame ones; the method was immunoSEQ multiplex PCR. The sample lists about 89,000 clones, around nine tenths seen once, with under 25% in the top ten. The sequenced sample consisted of blood. The receptor source for this set is a young man in good health.

The genes are TRBV3-1 (or the pseudogene TRBV3-2) and TRBJ2-3; TRBD2 is a possible D gene (6 bases). The V gene's germline CDR1 is LGHDT and CDR2 YNNKEL (reference sequence). This CDR3 is built from 14 residues. V was cut by 1 base and J by 3 bases, with 8 bases left in between. CDR3 DNA sequence: TGTGCCAGCAGCCAAGTCGCGGGGACAGATACGCAGTATTTT. It codes for CASSQVAGTDTQYF.

In this sample, this clone turned up once. The V gene is TRBV7-9, the J gene TRBJ1-2; D is unresolved. V gave up 4 bases and J gave up 0 bases, with 15 bases separating them. This CDR3 comprises 16 residues. Germline CDR1 and CDR2: SEHNR and FQNEAQ (reference sequence). CDR3: CASSYRGYGSNYGYTF. For the CDR3, the DNA is TGTGCCAGCAGCTATCGCGGGTACGGGTCTAACTATGGCTACACCTTC.

This sequence joins TRBV4-1 and TRBJ1-4; D unclear. V lost 2 bases and J lost 5, with 15 bases in between. This CDR3 has 16 amino acids. The germline gives CDR1 MGHRA, CDR2 YSYEKL. CDR3 protein: CASSQNPGQQNEKLFF. The CDR3 DNA follows: TGCGCCAGCAGCCAAAACCCCGGGCAGCAGAATGAAAAACTGTTTTTT.

V is TRBV24-1 and J is TRBJ2-1; TRBD2 is a possible D gene (6 bases). This CDR3 is built from 16 residues. V was shortened by 3 bases and J by 2 bases, with 13 bases between the two germline ends. Germline loops: CDR1 KGHDR, CDR2 SFDVKD. Here the CDR3 reads CATSDTTGTPYNEQFF. CDR3 DNA sequence: TGTGCCACCAGTGATACTACCGGGACTCCCTACAATGAGCAGTTCTTC.

In DNA form, the CDR3 reads TGCGCCAGCAGCTTCGAGGACAGGGGACGGGATGAGCAGTTCTTC. Protein: CASSFEDRGRDEQFF. The rearrangement joins TRBV5-1 to TRBJ2-1; 9 bases are shared with TRBD1. CDR1 SGHRS and CDR2 YFSETQ come from the germline V gene. The CDR3 runs 15 residues. V lost 2 bases and J lost 8; bases outside the gene matches: 8.

The chain links TRBV28 to TRBJ2-2; 14 bases match TRBD2. Germline CDR1 and CDR2: MDHEN and SYDVKM. The CDR3 covers 18 residues. With V trimmed by 7 bases and J by 7 bases, 14 bases remained unmatched. In DNA, the CDR3 is TGTGCCAGCACCCTAGGGACTAGCGGGGGCAAGGCCCACGGGGAGCTGTTTTTT. Translating it yields CASTLGTSGGKAHGELFF.